These T cell receptor beta chains were read from a single sample in a study of blood T cell repertoires in COVID-19. Sequencing was performed with immunoSEQ multiplex PCR; in TCRdb, only in-frame clones are kept and a portion is missing. The table records under 200,000 clones, roughly 85% of them present only once. Material for sequencing was peripheral blood. These TCRs come from a woman in her forties or fifties with COVID-19, enrolled during active disease. The CDR3 runs from the conserved cysteine through the conserved F or W. The D gene is left open where the match is weak. Only part of the rows carry a size: once, few, many, or a class if the clone is expanded.

clone_size: once; j_call: TRBJ1-1; d_call: -; v_call: TRBV6-5; cdr3_nt: TGTGCCAGCAGTTACCCAGGGTCCTTGAGCACTGAAGCTTTCTTT; cdr3_aa: CASSYPGSLSTEAFF
clone_size: -; j_call: TRBJ1-2; d_call: -; v_call: TRBV25-1; cdr3_nt: TGTGCCAGCAGTGAATTTGTAGTGGACTTAGACTATGGCTACACCTTC; cdr3_aa: CASSEFVVDLDYGYTF
clone_size: few; j_call: TRBJ2-7; d_call: TRBD1; v_call: TRBV7-9; cdr3_nt: TGTGCCAGCAGCTTCCCCGGGACAGGGGACTACGAGCAGTACTTC; cdr3_aa: CASSFPGTGDYEQYF
clone_size: -; j_call: TRBJ1-5; d_call: -; v_call: TRBV11-2; cdr3_nt: TGTGCCAGCAGCTTTGACAAGAGCAATCAGCCCCAGCATTTT; cdr3_aa: CASSFDKSNQPQHF
clone_size: -; j_call: TRBJ1-5; d_call: -; v_call: TRBV6-4; cdr3_nt: TGTGCCAGCCAAGTGGTTGTGACGACAGGAGATCAGCCCCAGCATTTT; cdr3_aa: CASQVVVTTGDQPQHF
clone_size: -; j_call: TRBJ2-3; d_call: -; v_call: TRBV7-2; cdr3_nt: TGTGCCAGCAGCTTCGGTTTGGTTGATACGCAGTATTTT; cdr3_aa: CASSFGLVDTQYF
clone_size: -; j_call: TRBJ2-1; d_call: -; v_call: TRBV5-6; cdr3_nt: TGTGCCAGCAGCTTGCGTCGCGGGAATGAGCAGTTCTTC; cdr3_aa: CASSLRRGNEQFF
clone_size: -; j_call: TRBJ2-7; d_call: -; v_call: TRBV21-1; cdr3_nt: TGTGCCAGCAGCTCAGGAGGGGGACAGGGGCCCTCCTACGAGCAGTACTTC; cdr3_aa: CASSSGGGQGPSYEQYF
clone_size: once; j_call: TRBJ1-6; d_call: -; v_call: TRBV30; cdr3_nt: TGTGCCTGGGGCGGGGGGACCCTCGGAACCCTCCACTTT; cdr3_aa: CAWGGGTLGTLHF
clone_size: -; j_call: TRBJ2-2; d_call: TRBD1; v_call: TRBV5-1; cdr3_nt: TGCGCCAGCAGCCTTTCCGGACAGGGGGCGAGGACCGGGGAGCTGTTTTTT; cdr3_aa: CASSLSGQGARTGELFF
clone_size: -; j_call: TRBJ2-3; d_call: TRBD1; v_call: TRBV6-4; cdr3_nt: TGTGCCAGCTCACTGGACAGGGCGGCAGATACGCAGTATTTT; cdr3_aa: CASSLDRAADTQYF
clone_size: -; j_call: TRBJ2-1; d_call: TRBD2; v_call: TRBV19; cdr3_nt: TGTGCCAGTTCGACTAGCGGGGGGCTCTACAGCTCCTACAATGAGCAGTTCTTC; cdr3_aa: CASSTSGGLYSSYNEQFF
clone_size: -; j_call: TRBJ1-2; d_call: -; v_call: TRBV3-1/TRBV3-2; cdr3_nt: TGTGCCAGCAGCCCCCCGGGAAGCTATGGCTACACCTTC; cdr3_aa: CASSPPGSYGYTF
clone_size: -; j_call: TRBJ2-7; d_call: -; v_call: TRBV19; cdr3_nt: TGTGCCAGTAGTATTTTGGGCAGCTCCTACGAGCAGTACTTC; cdr3_aa: CASSILGSSYEQYF
clone_size: -; j_call: TRBJ2-7; d_call: TRBD2; v_call: TRBV4-2; cdr3_nt: TGTGCCAGCAGCCAAGGGGGAGCGGGGGTAGCCTCCTACGAGCAGTACTTC; cdr3_aa: CASSQGGAGVASYEQYF
clone_size: -; j_call: TRBJ2-7; d_call: TRBD1; v_call: TRBV30; cdr3_nt: TGTGCCTGCCGAGGGACAGGCTACGAGCAGTACTTC; cdr3_aa: CACRGTGYEQYF
clone_size: -; j_call: TRBJ2-1; d_call: -; v_call: TRBV6-5; cdr3_nt: TGTGCCAGCAGTCCTACGGGGGGCTTGTGGGATGAGCAGTTCTTC; cdr3_aa: CASSPTGGLWDEQFF
clone_size: -; j_call: TRBJ2-2; d_call: -; v_call: TRBV7-9; cdr3_nt: TGTGCCAGCAGCCCCCTTGGACAGAACACCGGGGAGCTGTTTTTT; cdr3_aa: CASSPLGQNTGELFF
clone_size: -; j_call: TRBJ1-2; d_call: -; v_call: TRBV24-1; cdr3_nt: TGTGCCACCAGTGATTTTCTAGAGGATGGCTACACCTTC; cdr3_aa: CATSDFLEDGYTF
clone_size: -; j_call: TRBJ2-3; d_call: TRBD2; v_call: TRBV4-3; cdr3_nt: TGCGCCAGCAGCCAGAATACAGCAGCGGGGGGATTCCCAGATACGCAGTATTTT; cdr3_aa: CASSQNTAAGGFPDTQYF
clone_size: -; j_call: TRBJ1-2; d_call: TRBD1; v_call: TRBV30; cdr3_nt: TGTGCCTGGAGTGCTGGACAGGGGAACTATGGCTACACCTTC; cdr3_aa: CAWSAGQGNYGYTF
clone_size: few; j_call: TRBJ2-7; d_call: -; v_call: TRBV2; cdr3_nt: TGTGCCAGCAGTCTATACCGGGACTCTTACGAGCAGTACTTC; cdr3_aa: CASSLYRDSYEQYF
clone_size: -; j_call: TRBJ2-6; d_call: TRBD1; v_call: TRBV29-1; cdr3_nt: TGCAGCGTCCTTGGACAGGGGGCTGGGGCCAACGTCCTGACTTTC; cdr3_aa: CSVLGQGAGANVLTF
clone_size: few; j_call: TRBJ2-7; d_call: TRBD2; v_call: TRBV19; cdr3_nt: TGTGCCAGTAGCAGCCGACTAGCGCCCTTGGGCTCCTACGAGCAGTACTTC; cdr3_aa: CASSSRLAPLGSYEQYF